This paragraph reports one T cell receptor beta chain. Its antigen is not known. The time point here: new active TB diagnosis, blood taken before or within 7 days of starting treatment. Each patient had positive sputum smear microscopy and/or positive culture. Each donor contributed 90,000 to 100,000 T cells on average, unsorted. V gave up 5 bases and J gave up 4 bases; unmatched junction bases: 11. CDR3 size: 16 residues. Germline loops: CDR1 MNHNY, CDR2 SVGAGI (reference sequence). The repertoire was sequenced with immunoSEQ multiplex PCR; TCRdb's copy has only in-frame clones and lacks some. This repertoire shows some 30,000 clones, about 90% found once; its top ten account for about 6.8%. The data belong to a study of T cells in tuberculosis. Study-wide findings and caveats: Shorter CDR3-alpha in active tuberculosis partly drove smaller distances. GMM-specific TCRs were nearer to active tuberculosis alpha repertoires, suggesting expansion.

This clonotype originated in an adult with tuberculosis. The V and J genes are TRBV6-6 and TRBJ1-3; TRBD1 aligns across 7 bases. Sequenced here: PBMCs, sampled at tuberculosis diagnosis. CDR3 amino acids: CASSGQGVISGNTIYF. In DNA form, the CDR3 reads TGTGCCAGCAGTGGGCAGGGGGTGATTTCGGGAAACACCATATATTTT.